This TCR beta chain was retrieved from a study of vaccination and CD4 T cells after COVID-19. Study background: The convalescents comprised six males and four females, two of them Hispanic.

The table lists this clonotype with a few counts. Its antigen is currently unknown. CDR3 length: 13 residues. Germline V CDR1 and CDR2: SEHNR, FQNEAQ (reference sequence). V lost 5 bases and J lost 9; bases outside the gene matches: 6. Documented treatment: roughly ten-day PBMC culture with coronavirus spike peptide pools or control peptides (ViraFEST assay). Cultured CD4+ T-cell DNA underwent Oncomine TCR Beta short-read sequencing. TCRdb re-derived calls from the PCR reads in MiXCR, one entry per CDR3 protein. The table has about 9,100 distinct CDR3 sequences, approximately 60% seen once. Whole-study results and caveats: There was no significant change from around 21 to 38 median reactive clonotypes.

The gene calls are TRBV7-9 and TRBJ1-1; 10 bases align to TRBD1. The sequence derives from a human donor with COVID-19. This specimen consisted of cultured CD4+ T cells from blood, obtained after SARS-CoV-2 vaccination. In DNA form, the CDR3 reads TGTGCCAGCAGCGGGGGACAGGGGACTCAAGCTTTCTTT. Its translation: CASSGGQGTQAFF.